Described below is a single T cell receptor beta chain sequence and its context. No antigen is known for it. Clones were sequenced by immunoSEQ multiplex PCR, and TCRdb holds only the in-frame ones, with some missing. The table shows 35,000 to 50,000 clones, with around 80% occurring only once. The record originates from a study of T cell responses to AZD1222 COVID-19 vaccine. Study conclusions and caveats: No day 14 peak samples; only post-peak repertoires were characterized. Close to half of spike-specific TCRs reportedly recognize unmutated variant regions. Donors were mostly white British, more females; clonal diversity possibly underestimated. Spike was spanned by vaccine-associated CD4 TCRs, with dominance at 160-218 and 743-854.

The CDR3 length is 15 residues. With 5 bases clipped from V and 0 bases from J, the junction kept 6 bases outside the gene matches. The germline V gene has CDR1 LNHDA and CDR2 SQIVND (reference sequence). This receptor was identified in an adult who received the MenACWY meningococcal vaccine as a control. The genes are TRBV19 and TRBJ2-5; 7 positions match TRBD1. The material was peripheral blood, obtained 28 days after the second dose of the MenACWY control vaccine. The CDR3 nucleotides read TGTGCCAGTAGTCATTGGGACAGCAACCAAGAGACCCAGTACTTC. Residues: CASSHWDSNQETQYF.